A selection of T cell receptor beta chains follows, all from one sample in a study of T cell clones after liver transplantation. The assay was immunoSEQ multiplex PCR, and TCRdb's table has in-frame clones only and misses some. The profile shows about 80,000 clones, roughly 80% of them singletons. Here the sequenced sample was CD4+ T cells from blood, taken approximately 45 months after liver transplant. These receptors originate from a human patient who received a liver transplant. Some T cells may be supplied by the graft donor. Both conserved end residues are part of each CDR3. The D gene is left open where the match is weak. Clone sizes are given selectively: once, few, many, or a class where the clone is expanded.

TRBJ2-7 | . | . | TRBV29-1 | TGCAGCGTGGGAGAGGCGTACGAGCAGTACTTC | CSVGEAYEQYF
TRBJ1-1 | TRBD1 | . | TRBV5-4 | TGTGCCAGCAGCCTCCCGGGACAGGGAGGCACTGAAGCTTTCTTT | CASSLPGQGGTEAFF
TRBJ2-7 | TRBD1 | . | TRBV18 | TGTGCCAGCTCAGGACAGGGTGGATCCTACGAGCAGTACTTC | CASSGQGGSYEQYF
TRBJ1-1 | . | . | TRBV6-5 | TGTGCCAGCAGTTACAAGCGCCTCGGGCCAGGGCAAGCTTTCTTT | CASSYKRLGPGQAFF
TRBJ2-7 | . | . | TRBV9 | TGTGCCAGCAGCCCGGGGCTCGGCCCTAACGCCTACGAGCAGTACTTC | CASSPGLGPNAYEQYF
TRBJ1-3 | TRBD1 | . | TRBV5-4 | TGTGCCAGCAGCTACGGACCCGGACAGGGGTTGCACACCATATATTTT | CASSYGPGQGLHTIYF
TRBJ2-2 | TRBD1 | few | TRBV28 | TGTGCCAGCAGTCATCACCCCTGGGACAGGAGAAACACCGGGGAGCTGTTTTTT | CASSHHPWDRRNTGELFF
TRBJ2-7 | TRBD1 | . | TRBV6-6 | TGTGCCAGCAGTTCCGGGACAGGCCGGGACGAGCAGTACTTC | CASSSGTGRDEQYF
TRBJ2-1 | TRBD2 | once | TRBV5-1 | TGCGCCAGCAGCTCTGGACTAGCGGTGTACAATGAGCAGTTCTTC | CASSSGLAVYNEQFF
TRBJ2-3 | TRBD2 | . | TRBV2 | TGTGCCAGCATTAGAAGTCTAGCGGGAGGGCGAGGGACAGATACGCAGTATTTT | CASIRSLAGGRGTDTQYF
TRBJ2-7 | . | . | TRBV7-2 | TGTGCCAGCAGTCAAGACAGGCTATCCTACGAGCAGTACTTC | CASSQDRLSYEQYF
TRBJ2-1 | TRBD1 | few | TRBV5-1 | TGCGCCAGCAGCTTACGGGACAGGGTATCCAATGAGCAGTTCTTC | CASSLRDRVSNEQFF
TRBJ1-1 | . | . | TRBV7-3 | TGTGCCAGCAGCCCCCGCGCCAACATGAACACTGAAGCTTTCTTT | CASSPRANMNTEAFF
TRBJ2-4 | . | . | TRBV5-6 | TGTGCCAGCAGCTCAAGTAGGGTTCGTTGGTACTTC | CASSSSRVRWYF
TRBJ2-1 | . | . | TRBV29-1 | TGCAGCGTTGATTGGCCAATTTGGAATGAGCAGTTCTTC | CSVDWPIWNEQFF
TRBJ2-3 | . | . | TRBV29-1 | TGCAGCGTTGGACGGGCCCTTGGGGATACGCAGTATTTT | CSVGRALGDTQYF
TRBJ2-2 | . | . | TRBV5-1 | TGCGCCAGCAGCTTCCTGGAAAACACCGGGGAGCTGTTTTTT | CASSFLENTGELFF
TRBJ2-2 | . | . | TRBV19 | TGTGCCAGCGAAGTAGCTTCAGGTGGCACCGGGGAGCTGTTTTTT | CASEVASGGTGELFF
TRBJ1-1 | . | few | TRBV7-2 | TGTGCCAGCAGCTCAACGTGGGGGGCGAACACTGAAGCTTTCTTT | CASSSTWGANTEAFF
TRBJ2-7 | TRBD2 | few | TRBV14 | TGTGCCAGCAGCCAAGATGGCGCGGGAGGTCGCGAGCAGTACTTC | CASSQDGAGGREQYF
TRBJ2-7 | . | . | TRBV6-6 | TGTGCCAGCAGTCCCTACCTCGGGAACTACGAGCAGTACTTC | CASSPYLGNYEQYF
TRBJ1-1 | . | . | TRBV4-1 | TGCGCCAGCAGCCAAGGATCATATGCAGGGGAAGCTTTCTTT | CASSQGSYAGEAFF
TRBJ1-1 | . | once | TRBV2 | TGTGCCAGCACCTACCTGGGGGGAAGGACAGACAACTTT | CASTYLGGRTDNF
TRBJ2-6 | TRBD2 | once | TRBV11-2 | TGTGCCAGCAGCTTGGGGGGGTATGGGGCCAACGTCCTGACTTTC | CASSLGGYGANVLTF
TRBJ1-2 | TRBD1 | . | TRBV4-3 | TGCGCCAGCAGCCAAGACCAATACGGACAGGGGATTTACTATGGCTACACCTTC | CASSQDQYGQGIYYGYTF
TRBJ2-5 | TRBD2 | . | TRBV27 | TGTGCCAGCATGGGCAGCGGGAGGGCCGAGGAGACCCAGTACTTC | CASMGSGRAEETQYF
TRBJ2-3 | TRBD1 | few | TRBV7-9 | TGTGCCAGCAGCAGTAGACAGGGTCGCACAGATACGCAGTATTTT | CASSSRQGRTDTQYF
TRBJ1-1 | . | . | TRBV5-1 | TGCGCCAGCAGCTTGGCGGTCTCGGTTGGGGCTGAAGCTTTCTTT | CASSLAVSVGAEAFF
TRBJ2-3 | . | few | TRBV19 | TGTGCCACAGTAGGAGCCTGGGGCGGGAATACGCAGTATTTT | CATVGAWGGNTQYF